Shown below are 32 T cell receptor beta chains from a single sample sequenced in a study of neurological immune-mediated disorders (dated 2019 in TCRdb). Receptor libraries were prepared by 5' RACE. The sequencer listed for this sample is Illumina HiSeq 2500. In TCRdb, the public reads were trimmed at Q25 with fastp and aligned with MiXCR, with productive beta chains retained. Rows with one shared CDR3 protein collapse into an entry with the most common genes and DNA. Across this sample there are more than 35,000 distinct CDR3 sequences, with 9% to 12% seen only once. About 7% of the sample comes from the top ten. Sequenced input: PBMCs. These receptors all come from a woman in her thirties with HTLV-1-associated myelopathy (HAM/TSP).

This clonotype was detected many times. CDR3 loop: CSAPRADTQYF. As DNA, the CDR3 is TGCAGTGCTCCCAGGGCCGATACGCAGTATTTT. V is TRBV20-1 and J is TRBJ2-3, with a tentative D call TRBD1 (5 bases). Germline V gene sequence: CDR1 DFQATT, CDR2 SNEGSKA (reference sequence). The V end lost 5 bases, the J end lost 6 bases, and 9 bases lay between the germline ends. CDR3 length: 11 residues.

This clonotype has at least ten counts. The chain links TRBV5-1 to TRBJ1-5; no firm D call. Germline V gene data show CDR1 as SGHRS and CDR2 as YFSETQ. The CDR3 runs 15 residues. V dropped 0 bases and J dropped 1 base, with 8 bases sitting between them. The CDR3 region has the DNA TGCGCCAGCAGCTTGGATGGGGTAAGCAATCAGCCCCAGCATTTT. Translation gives CASSLDGVSNQPQHF.

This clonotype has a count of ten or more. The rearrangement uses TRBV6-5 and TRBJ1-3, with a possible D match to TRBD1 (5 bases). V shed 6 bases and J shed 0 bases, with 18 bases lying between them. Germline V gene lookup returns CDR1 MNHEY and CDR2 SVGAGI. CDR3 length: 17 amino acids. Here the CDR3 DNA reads TGTGCCAGCAGCTTGACCGGGACCGCCAGCTCTGGAAACACCATATATTTT. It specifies CASSLTGTASSGNTIYF.

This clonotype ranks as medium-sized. In DNA, the CDR3 is TGCAGTGCTAGAGGAGGATTGAGGACAGGAGGGCAGCCCCAGCATTTT. Its translation: CSARGGLRTGGQPQHF. The chain links TRBV20-1 to TRBJ1-5, with TRBD1 matching over 7 bases. Germline V CDR1 and CDR2: DFQATT, SNEGSKA (reference sequence). Germline trimming cut 1 base from V and 7 bases from J; bases unmatched to any gene: 13. This CDR3 comprises 16 residues.

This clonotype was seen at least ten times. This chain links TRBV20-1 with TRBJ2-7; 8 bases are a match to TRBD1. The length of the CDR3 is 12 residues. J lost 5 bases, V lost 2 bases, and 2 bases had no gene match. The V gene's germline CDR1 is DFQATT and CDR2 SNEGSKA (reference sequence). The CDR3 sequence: CSARSTGDEQYF. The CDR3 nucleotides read TGCAGTGCTAGATCGACAGGGGACGAGCAGTACTTC.

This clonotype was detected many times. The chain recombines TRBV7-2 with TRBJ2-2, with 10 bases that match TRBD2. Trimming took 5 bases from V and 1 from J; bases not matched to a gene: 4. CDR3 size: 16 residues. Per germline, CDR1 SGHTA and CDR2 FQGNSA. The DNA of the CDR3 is TGTGCCAGCAGCAGCCGACTAGCGGGGAACACCGGGGAGCTGTTTTTT. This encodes CASSSRLAGNTGELFF.

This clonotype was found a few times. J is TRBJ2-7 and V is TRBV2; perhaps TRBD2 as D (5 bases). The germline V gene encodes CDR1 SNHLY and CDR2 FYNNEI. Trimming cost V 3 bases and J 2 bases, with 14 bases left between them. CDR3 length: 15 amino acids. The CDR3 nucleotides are TGTGCCAGCAGTGACCCCGGGGATACGACCTACGAGCAGTACTTC. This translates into CASSDPGDTTYEQYF.

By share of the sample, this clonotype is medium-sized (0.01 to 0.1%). CDR3 nucleotide sequence: TGCAGTGCTGACGGACTAGCAGCCGGGGAGCTGTTTTTT. Protein sequence: CSADGLAAGELFF. The genes are TRBV20-1 and TRBJ2-2; 8 nucleotides align to TRBD2. V shed 5 bases and J 6 bases; nucleotides not matched to a gene: 5. This CDR3 region has 13 residues. Germline loops: CDR1 DFQATT, CDR2 SNEGSKA (reference sequence).

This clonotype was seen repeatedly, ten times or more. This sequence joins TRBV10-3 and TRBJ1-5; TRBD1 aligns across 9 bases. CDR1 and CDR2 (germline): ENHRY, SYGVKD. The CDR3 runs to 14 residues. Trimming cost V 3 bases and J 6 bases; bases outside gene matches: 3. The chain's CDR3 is CAISEGTGSQPQHF. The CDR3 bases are TGTGCCATCAGTGAAGGGACAGGGAGTCAGCCCCAGCATTTT.

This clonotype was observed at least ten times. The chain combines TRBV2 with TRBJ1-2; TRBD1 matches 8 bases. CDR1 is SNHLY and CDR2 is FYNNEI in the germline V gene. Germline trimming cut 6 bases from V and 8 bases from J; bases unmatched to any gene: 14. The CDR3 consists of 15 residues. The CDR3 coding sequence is TGTGCCAGCAGCCCGGACAGGGTTCGAGAGGAGGGCTACACCTTC. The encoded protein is CASSPDRVREEGYTF.

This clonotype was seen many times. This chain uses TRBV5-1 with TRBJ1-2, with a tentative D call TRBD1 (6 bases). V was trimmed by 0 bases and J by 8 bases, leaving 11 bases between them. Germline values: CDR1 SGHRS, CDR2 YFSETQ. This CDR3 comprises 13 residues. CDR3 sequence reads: CASSLDTGYGYTF. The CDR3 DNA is TGCGCCAGCAGCTTGGATACAGGGTACGGCTACACCTTC.

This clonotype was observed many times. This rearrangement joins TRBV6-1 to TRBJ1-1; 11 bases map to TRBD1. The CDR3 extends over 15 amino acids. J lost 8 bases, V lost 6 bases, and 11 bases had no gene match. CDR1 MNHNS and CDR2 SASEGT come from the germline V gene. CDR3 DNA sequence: TGTGCCAGCAGCGAACCGGGACAGGGGGATTTAGAAGCTTTCTTT. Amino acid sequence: CASSEPGQGDLEAFF.

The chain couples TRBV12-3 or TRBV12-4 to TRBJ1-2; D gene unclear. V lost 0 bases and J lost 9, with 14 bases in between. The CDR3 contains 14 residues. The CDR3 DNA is TGTGCCAGCAGTTTAGCTGCGGGGAAAGCGAGCTACACCTTC. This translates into CASSLAAGKASYTF.

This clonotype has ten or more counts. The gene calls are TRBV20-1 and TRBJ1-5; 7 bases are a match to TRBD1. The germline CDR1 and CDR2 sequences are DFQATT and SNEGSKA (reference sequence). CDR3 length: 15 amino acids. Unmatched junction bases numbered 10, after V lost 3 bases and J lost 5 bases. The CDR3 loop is CSASPGRTGDQPQHF. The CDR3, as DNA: TGCAGTGCTAGTCCTGGGAGGACAGGTGATCAGCCCCAGCATTTT.

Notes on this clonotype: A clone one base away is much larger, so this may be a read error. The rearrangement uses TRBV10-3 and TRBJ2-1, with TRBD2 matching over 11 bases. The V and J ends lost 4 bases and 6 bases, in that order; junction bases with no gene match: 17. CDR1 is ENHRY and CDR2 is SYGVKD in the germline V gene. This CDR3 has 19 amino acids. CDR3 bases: TGTGCCATCAGTGCGAGTAGCGGGGGGGTTTCTACTACGATCAATGAGCAGTTCTTC. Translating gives CAISASSGGVSTTINEQFF.

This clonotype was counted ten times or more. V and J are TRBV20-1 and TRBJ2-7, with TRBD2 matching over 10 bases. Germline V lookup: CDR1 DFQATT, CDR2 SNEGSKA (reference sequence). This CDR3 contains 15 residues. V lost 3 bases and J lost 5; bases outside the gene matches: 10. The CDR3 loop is CSASFQRGGSDEQYF. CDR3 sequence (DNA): TGCAGTGCTAGTTTCCAGCGGGGGGGCAGCGACGAGCAGTACTTC.

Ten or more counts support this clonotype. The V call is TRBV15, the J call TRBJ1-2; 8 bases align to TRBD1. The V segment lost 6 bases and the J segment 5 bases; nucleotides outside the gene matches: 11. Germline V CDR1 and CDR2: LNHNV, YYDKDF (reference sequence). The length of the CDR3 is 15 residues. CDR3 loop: CATREGTGLRYGYTF. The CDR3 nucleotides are TGTGCCACCAGAGAAGGGACAGGTTTACGGTATGGCTACACCTTC.

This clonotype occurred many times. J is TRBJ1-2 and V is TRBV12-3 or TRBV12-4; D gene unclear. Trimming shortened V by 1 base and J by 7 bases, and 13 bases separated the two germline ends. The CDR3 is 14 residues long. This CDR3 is CASSLGTSSGGYTF. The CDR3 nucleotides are TGTGCCAGCAGTTTAGGGACCTCCTCGGGTGGCTACACCTTC.

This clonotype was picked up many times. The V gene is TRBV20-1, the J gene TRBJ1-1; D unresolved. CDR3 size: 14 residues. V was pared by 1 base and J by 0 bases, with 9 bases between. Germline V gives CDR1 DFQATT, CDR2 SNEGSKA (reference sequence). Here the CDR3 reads CSARGMQVNTEAFF. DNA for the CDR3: TGCAGTGCTAGAGGGATGCAGGTGAACACTGAAGCTTTCTTT.

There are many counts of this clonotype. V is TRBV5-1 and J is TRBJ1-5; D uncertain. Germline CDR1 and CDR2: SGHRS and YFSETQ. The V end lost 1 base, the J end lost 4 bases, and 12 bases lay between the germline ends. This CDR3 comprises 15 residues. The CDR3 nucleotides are TGCGCCAGCAGCTTGTTGGGCAATGGTAATCAGCCCCAGCATTTT. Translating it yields CASSLLGNGNQPQHF.

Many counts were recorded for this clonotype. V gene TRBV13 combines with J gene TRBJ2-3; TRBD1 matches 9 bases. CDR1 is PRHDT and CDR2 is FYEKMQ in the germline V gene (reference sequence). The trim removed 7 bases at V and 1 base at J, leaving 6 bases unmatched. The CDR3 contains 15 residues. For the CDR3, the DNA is TGTGCCAGCATCCTCCGGACAGGGGGCACAGATACGCAGTATTTT. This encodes CASILRTGGTDTQYF. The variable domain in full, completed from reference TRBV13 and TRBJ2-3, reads AAGVIQSPRHLIKEKRETATLKCYPIPRHDTVYWYQQGPGQDPQFLISFYEKMQSDKGSIPDRFSAQQFSDYHSELNMSSLELGDSALYFCASILRTGGTDTQYFGPGTRLTVL.

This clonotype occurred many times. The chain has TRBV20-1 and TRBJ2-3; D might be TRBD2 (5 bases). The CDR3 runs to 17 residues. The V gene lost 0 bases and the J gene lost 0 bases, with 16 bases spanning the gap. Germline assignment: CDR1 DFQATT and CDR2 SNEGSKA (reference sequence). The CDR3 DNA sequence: TGCAGTGCTAGAGATCCCATCACCGGACTCAGCACAGATACGCAGTATTTT. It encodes CSARDPITGLSTDTQYF.

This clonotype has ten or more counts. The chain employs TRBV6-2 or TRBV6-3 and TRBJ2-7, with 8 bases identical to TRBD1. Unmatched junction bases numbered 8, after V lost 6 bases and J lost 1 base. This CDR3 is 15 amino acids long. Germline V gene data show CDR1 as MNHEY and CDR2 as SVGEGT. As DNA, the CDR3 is TGTGCCAGCAGCCTAGGACAGGGCCTATCCTACGAGCAGTACTTC. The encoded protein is CASSLGQGLSYEQYF.

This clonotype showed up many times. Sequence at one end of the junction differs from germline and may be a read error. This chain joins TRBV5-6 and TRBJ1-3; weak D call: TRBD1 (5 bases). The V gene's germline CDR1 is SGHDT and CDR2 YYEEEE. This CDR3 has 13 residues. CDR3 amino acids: CASSIHGTAHRNF. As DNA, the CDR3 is TGTGCCAGCAGCATCCACGGGACGGCCCATCGAAACTTT. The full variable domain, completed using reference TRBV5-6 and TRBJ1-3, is DAGVTQSPTHLIKTRGQQVTLRCSPKSGHDTVSWYQQALGQGPQFIFQYYEEEERQRGNFPDRFSGHQFPNYSSELNVNALLLGDSALYLCASSIHGTAHRNFGEGSWLTVV.

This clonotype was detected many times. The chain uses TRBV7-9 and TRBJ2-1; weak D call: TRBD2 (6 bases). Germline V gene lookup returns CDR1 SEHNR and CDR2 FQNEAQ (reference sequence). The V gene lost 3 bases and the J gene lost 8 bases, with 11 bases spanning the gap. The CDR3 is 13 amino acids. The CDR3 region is CASSFSGVDEQFF. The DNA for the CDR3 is TGTGCCAGCAGCTTTTCGGGGGTGGATGAGCAGTTCTTC.

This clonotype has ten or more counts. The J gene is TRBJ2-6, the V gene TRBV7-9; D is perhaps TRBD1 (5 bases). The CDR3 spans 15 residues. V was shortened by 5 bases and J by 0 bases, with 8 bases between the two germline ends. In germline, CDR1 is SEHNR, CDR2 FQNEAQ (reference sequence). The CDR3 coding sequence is TGTGCCAGCAGCGCAACAGGCTCTGGGGCCAACGTCCTGACTTTC. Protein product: CASSATGSGANVLTF.

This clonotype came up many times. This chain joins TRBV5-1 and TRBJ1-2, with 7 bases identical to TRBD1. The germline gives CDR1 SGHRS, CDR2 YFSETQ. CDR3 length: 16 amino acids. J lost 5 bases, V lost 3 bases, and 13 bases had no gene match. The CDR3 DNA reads TGCGCCAGCAGCTCAGGACCCGGGACAGTAGTATATGGCTACACCTTC. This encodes CASSSGPGTVVYGYTF.

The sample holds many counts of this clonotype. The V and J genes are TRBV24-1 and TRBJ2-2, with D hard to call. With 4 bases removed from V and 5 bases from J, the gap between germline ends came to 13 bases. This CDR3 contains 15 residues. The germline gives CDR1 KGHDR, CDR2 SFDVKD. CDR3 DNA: TGTGCCACCAGTGACCCATCGTCCCGGACCGGGGAGCTGTTTTTT. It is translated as CATSDPSSRTGELFF.

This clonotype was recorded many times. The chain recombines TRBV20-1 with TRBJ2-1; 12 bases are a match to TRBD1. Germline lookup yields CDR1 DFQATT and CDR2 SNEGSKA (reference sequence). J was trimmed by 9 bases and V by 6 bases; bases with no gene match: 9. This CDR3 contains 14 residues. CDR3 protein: CSARTGTGGGEQFF. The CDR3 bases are TGCAGTGCCCGTACCGGGACAGGGGGCGGTGAGCAGTTCTTC.

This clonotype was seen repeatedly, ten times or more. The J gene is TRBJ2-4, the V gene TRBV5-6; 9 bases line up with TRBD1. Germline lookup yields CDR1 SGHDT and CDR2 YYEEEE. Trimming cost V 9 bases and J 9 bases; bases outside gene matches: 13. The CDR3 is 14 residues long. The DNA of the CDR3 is TGTGCCACCCGGAGCGGGACAGGGTTAGCCATTCAGTACTTC. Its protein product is CATRSGTGLAIQYF.

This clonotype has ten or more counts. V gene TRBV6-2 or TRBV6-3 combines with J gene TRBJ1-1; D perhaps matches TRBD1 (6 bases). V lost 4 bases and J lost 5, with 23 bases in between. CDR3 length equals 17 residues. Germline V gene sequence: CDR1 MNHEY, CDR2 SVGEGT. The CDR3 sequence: CASSLGRSNRVRTEAFF. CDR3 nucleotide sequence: TGTGCCAGCAGTTTAGGGCGTTCTAACAGGGTACGGACTGAAGCTTTCTTT.

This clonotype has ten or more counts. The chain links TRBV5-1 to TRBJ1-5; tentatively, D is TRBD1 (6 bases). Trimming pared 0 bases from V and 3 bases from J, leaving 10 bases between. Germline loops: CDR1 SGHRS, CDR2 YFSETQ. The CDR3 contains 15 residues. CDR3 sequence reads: CASSLGGGHNQPQHF. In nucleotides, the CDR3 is TGCGCCAGCAGCTTGGGGGGGGGACACAATCAGCCCCAGCATTTT.